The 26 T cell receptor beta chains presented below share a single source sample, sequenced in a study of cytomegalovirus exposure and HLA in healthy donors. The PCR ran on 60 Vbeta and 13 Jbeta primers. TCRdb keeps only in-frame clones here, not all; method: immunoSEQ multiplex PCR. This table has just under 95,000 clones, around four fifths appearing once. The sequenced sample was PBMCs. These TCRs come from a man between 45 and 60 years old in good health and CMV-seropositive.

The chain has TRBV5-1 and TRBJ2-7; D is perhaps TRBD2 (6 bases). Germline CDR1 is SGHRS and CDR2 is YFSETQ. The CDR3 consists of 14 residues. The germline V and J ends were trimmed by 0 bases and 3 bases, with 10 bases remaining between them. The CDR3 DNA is TGCGCCAGCAGCTTGGAGGGAGGAGGCTACGAGCAGTACTTC. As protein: CASSLEGGGYEQYF. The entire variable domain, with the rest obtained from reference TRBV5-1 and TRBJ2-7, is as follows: KAGVTQTPRYLIKTRGQQVTLSCSPISGHRSVSWYQQTPGQGLQFLFEYFSETQRNKGNFPGRFSGRQFSNSRSEMNVSTLELGDSALYLCASSLEGGGYEQYFGPGTRLTVT.

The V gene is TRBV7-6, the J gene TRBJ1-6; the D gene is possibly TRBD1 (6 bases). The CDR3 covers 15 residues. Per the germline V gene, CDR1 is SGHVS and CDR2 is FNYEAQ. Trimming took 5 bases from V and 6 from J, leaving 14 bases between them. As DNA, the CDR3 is TGTGCCAGCAGCCCCGAGGGGGTCTCTAATTCACCCCTCCACTTT. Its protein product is CASSPEGVSNSPLHF.

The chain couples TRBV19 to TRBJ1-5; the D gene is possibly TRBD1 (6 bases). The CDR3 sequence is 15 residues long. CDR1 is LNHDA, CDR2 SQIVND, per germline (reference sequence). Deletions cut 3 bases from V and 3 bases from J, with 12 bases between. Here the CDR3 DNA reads TGTGCCAGTAGTATCGCGGGGGGGCCCAATCAGCCCCAGCATTTT. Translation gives CASSIAGGPNQPQHF. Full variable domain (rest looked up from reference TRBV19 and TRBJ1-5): DGGITQSPKYLFRKEGQNVTLSCEQNLNHDAMYWYRQDPGQGLRLIYYSQIVNDFQKGDIAEGYSVSREKKESFPLTVTSAQKNPTAFYLCASSIAGGPNQPQHFGDGTRLSIL.

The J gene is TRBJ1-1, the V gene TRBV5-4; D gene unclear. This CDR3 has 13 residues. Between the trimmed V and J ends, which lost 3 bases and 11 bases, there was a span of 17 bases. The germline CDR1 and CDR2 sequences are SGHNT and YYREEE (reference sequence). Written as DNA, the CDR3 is TGTGCCAGCAGCTCCGCGCGGGCCTTTGAGGCTTTCTTT. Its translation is CASSSARAFEAFF.

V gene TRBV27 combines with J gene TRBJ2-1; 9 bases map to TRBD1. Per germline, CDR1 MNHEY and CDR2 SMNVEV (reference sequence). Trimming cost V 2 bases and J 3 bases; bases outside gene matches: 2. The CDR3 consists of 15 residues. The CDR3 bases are TGTGCCAGCAGTTTACCGGGACAGGGCTACAATGAGCAGTTCTTC. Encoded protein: CASSLPGQGYNEQFF.

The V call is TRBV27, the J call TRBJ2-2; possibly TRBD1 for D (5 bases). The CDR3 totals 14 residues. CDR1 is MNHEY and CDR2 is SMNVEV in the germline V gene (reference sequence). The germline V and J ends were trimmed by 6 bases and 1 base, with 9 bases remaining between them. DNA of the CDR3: TGTGCCAGCAGACTTCAGGGGAACACCGGGGAGCTGTTTTTT. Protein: CASRLQGNTGELFF.

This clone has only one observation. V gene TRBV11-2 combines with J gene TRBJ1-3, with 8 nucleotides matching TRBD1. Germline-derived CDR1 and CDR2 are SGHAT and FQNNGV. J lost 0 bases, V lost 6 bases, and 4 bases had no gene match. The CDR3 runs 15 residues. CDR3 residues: CASRSDRVSGNTIYF. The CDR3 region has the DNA TGTGCCAGCAGGTCGGACAGGGTCTCTGGAAACACCATATATTTT.

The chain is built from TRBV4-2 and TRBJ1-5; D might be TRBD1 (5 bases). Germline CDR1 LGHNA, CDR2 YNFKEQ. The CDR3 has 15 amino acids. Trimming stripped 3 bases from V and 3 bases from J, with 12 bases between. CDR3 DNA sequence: TGTGCCAGCAGCCACCTTGACAGCGACAATCAGCCCCAGCATTTT. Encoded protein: CASSHLDSDNQPQHF.

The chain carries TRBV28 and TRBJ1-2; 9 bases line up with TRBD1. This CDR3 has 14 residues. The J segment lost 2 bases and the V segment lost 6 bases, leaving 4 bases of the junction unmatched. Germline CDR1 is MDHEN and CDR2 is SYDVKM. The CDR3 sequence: CASSPGTGNYGYTF. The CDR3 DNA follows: TGTGCCAGCAGCCCCGGGACAGGGAACTATGGCTACACCTTC.

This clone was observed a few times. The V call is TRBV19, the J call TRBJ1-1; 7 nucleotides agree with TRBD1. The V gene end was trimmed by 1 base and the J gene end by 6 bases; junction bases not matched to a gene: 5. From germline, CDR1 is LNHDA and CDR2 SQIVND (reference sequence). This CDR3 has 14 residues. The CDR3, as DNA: TGTGCCAGTAGTATAGGGCGCCAGGGGGCTGAAGCTTTCTTT. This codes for CASSIGRQGAEAFF.

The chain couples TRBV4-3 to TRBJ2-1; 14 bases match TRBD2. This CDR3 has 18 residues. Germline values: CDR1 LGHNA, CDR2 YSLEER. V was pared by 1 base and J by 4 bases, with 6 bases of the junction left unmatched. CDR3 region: CASSQGGTSGGNYNEQFF. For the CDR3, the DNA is TGCGCCAGCAGCCAAGGCGGGACTAGCGGGGGCAATTACAATGAGCAGTTCTTC.

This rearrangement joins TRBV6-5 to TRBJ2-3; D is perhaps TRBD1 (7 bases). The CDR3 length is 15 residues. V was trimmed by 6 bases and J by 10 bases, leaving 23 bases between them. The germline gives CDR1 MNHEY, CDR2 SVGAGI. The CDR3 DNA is TGTGCCAGCAGCATCATAGGAGGGGGCGAGGGTCCGCAGTATTTT. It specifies CASSIIGGGEGPQYF.

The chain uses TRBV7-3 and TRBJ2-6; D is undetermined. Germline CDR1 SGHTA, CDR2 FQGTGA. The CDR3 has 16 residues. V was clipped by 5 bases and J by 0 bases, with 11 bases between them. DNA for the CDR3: TGTGCCAGCAGCCCCGAGGTCCTCTCTGGGGCCAACGTCCTGACTTTC. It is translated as CASSPEVLSGANVLTF.

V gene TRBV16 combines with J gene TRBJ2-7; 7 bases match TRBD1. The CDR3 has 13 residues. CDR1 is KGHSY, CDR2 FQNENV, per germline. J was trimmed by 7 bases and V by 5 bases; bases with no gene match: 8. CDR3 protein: CASSGDSRGEQYF. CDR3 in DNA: TGTGCCAGCAGCGGGGACAGCCGCGGGGAGCAGTACTTC. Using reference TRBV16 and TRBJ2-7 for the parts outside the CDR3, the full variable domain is GEEVAQTPKHLVRGEGQKAKLYCAPIKGHSYVFWYQQVLKNEFKFLISFQNENVFDETGMPKERFSAKCLPNSPCSLEIQATKLEDSAVYFCASSGDSRGEQYFGPGTRLTVT.

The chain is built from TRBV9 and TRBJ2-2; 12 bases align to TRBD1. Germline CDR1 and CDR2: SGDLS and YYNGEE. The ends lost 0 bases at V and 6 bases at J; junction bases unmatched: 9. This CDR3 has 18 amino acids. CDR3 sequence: CASSVGGGTGGESGELFF. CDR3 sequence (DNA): TGTGCCAGCAGCGTAGGGGGGGGGACAGGGGGCGAGTCCGGGGAGCTGTTTTTT.

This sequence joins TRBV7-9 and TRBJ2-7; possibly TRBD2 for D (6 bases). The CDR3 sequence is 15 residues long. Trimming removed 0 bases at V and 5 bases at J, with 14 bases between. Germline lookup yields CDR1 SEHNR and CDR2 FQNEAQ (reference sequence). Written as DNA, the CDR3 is TGTGCCAGCAGCTTAGCCGGGGGAGTTAACGACGAGCAGTACTTC. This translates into CASSLAGGVNDEQYF.

In nucleotides, the CDR3 is TGTGCCAGCAGAAGTTTACAGGGGTTAACTGAAGCTTTCTTT. It specifies CASRSLQGLTEAFF. This rearrangement joins TRBV27 to TRBJ1-1; 7 bases are a match to TRBD1. The CDR3 is 14 amino acids. In germline, CDR1 is MNHEY, CDR2 SMNVEV (reference sequence). With V trimmed by 6 bases and J by 5 bases, 9 bases remained unmatched.

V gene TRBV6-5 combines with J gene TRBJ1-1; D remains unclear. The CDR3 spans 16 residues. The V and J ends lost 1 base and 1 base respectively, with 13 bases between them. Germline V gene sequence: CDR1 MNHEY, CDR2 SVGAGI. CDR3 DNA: TGTGCCAGCAGTTACTGGAACATAGGGAGGAACACTGAAGCTTTCTTT. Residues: CASSYWNIGRNTEAFF.

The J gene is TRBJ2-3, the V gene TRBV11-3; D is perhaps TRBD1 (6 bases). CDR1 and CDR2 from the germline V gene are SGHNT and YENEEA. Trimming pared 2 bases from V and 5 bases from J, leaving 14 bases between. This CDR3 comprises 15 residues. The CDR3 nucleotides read TGTGCCAGCAGCTTATCCGGGACACCGGTAGATACGCAGTATTTT. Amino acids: CASSLSGTPVDTQYF.

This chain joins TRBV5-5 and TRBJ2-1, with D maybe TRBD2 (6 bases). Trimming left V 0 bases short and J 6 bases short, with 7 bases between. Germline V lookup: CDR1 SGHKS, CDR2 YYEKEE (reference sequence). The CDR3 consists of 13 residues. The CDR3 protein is CASSLVGGNEQFF. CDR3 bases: TGTGCCAGCAGCTTGGTCGGGGGCAATGAGCAGTTCTTC.

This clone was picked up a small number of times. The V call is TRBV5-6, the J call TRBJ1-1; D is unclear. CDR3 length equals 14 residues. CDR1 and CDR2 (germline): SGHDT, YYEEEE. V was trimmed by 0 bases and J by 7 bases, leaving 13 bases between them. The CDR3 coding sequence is TGTGCCAGCAGCTTGGGTCATTGGGCAGATGAAGCTTTCTTT. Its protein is CASSLGHWADEAFF. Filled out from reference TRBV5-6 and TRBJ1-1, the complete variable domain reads DAGVTQSPTHLIKTRGQQVTLRCSPKSGHDTVSWYQQALGQGPQFIFQYYEEEERQRGNFPDRFSGHQFPNYSSELNVNALLLGDSALYLCASSLGHWADEAFFGQGTRLTVV.

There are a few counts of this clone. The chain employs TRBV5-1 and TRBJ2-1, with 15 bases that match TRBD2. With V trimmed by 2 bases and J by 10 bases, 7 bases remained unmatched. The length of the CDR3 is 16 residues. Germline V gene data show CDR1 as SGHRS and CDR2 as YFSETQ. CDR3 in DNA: TGCGCCAGCAGCTTTACCGGGACTAGCGGGGGGAGGGAGCAGTTCTTC. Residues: CASSFTGTSGGREQFF.

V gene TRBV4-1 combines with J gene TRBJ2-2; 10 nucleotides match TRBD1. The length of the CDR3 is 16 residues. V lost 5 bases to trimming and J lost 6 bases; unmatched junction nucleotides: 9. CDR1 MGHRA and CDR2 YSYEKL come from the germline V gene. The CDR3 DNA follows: TGCGCCAGCAGCTTCCGGGACAGGGGTAACGCCGGGGAGCTGTTTTTT. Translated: CASSFRDRGNAGELFF.

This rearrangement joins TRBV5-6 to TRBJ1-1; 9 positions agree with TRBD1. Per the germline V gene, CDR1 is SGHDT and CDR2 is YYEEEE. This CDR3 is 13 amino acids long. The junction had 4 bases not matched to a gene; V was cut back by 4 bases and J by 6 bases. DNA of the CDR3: TGTGCCAGCAGCCGGGACAGGGCATCTGAAGCTTTCTTT. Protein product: CASSRDRASEAFF.

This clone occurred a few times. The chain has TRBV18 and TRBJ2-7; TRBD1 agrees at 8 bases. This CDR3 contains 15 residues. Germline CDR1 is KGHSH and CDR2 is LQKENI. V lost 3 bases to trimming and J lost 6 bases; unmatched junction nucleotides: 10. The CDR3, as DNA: TGTGCCAGCTCACCCAACCGACAGGGGACGTCCGAGCAGTACTTC. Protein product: CASSPNRQGTSEQYF.

CDR3 in amino acids: CASSLQDTGTEAFF. The CDR3 bases are TGTGCCAGCAGCTTGCAGGACACGGGCACTGAAGCTTTCTTT. J is TRBJ1-1 and V is TRBV7-9, with D perhaps matching TRBD1 (5 bases). V was trimmed by 3 bases and J by 4 bases, leaving 12 bases between them. CDR3 length equals 14 residues. Germline V CDR1 and CDR2: SEHNR, FQNEAQ (reference sequence).